These 9 T cell receptor beta chains were all obtained from the same sample, sequenced in a study of T cell responses to AZD1222 COVID-19 vaccine. Sequencing was performed with immunoSEQ multiplex PCR; in TCRdb, only in-frame clones are kept and a portion is missing. The repertoire holds about 160,000 clones, with about 95% as singletons. The sample here was peripheral blood, taken on day 0 of AZD1222 vaccination. These receptors originate from an adult in good health.

The chain joins TRBV5-1 to TRBJ2-2; TRBD2 might be the D (6 bases). V was cut by 0 bases and J by 7 bases, with 10 bases left in between. From germline, CDR1 is SGHRS and CDR2 YFSETQ. The CDR3 runs to 14 residues. The CDR3 DNA follows: TGCGCCAGCAGCTTGGAAGGAGGGCACGGGGAGCTGTTTTTT. It specifies CASSLEGGHGELFF.

This clone was recorded only once. The chain combines TRBV6-5 with TRBJ2-3; the D gene is possibly TRBD2 (7 bases). The V end lost 2 bases, the J end lost 0 bases, and 12 bases lay between the germline ends. Germline lookup yields CDR1 MNHEY and CDR2 SVGAGI. The CDR3 has 16 residues. The CDR3 is CASSYGRGGSTDTQYF. DNA of the CDR3: TGTGCCAGCAGTTACGGGAGGGGGGGGAGCACAGATACGCAGTATTTT.

The chain combines TRBV12-3 or TRBV12-4 with TRBJ1-5; D ambiguous. The CDR3 sequence is 12 residues long. The V gene lost 5 bases and the J gene lost 3 bases, with 5 bases spanning the gap. The CDR3 spells CASSTHNQPQHF. The CDR3 DNA reads as TGTGCCAGCAGTACTCACAATCAGCCCCAGCATTTT.

The rearrangement links TRBV7-2 to TRBJ1-1; no reliable D call. V lost 5 bases and J lost 0, with 7 bases in between. The germline gives CDR1 SGHTA, CDR2 FQGNSA. The CDR3 is 13 residues long. The CDR3 protein is CASSTNMNTEAFF. CDR3 nucleotides: TGTGCCAGCAGCACTAATATGAACACTGAAGCTTTCTTT.

This chain connects TRBV19 to TRBJ2-3; D remains unclear. Germline CDR1 reads LNHDA; CDR2 reads SQIVND (reference sequence). V gave up 10 bases and J gave up 5 bases, with 19 bases separating them. The CDR3 contains 14 residues. The CDR3 loop reads CATSGDSIKDTQYF. CDR3 sequence (DNA): TGTGCCACCTCAGGTGACTCCATCAAAGATACGCAGTATTTT.

As for this clone: This CDR3 is also generated by other DNA sequences in the sample. The V gene is TRBV7-3, the J gene TRBJ2-5; no clear D. Per the germline V gene, CDR1 is SGHTA and CDR2 is FQGTGA. V shed 0 bases and J shed 4 bases, with 6 bases lying between them. This CDR3 contains 13 residues. CDR3 in DNA: TGTGCCAGCAGCTTAACAGGCGGAGAGACCCAGTACTTC. The encoded protein is CASSLTGGETQYF.

The V and J genes are TRBV2 and TRBJ2-7, with 12 bases matching TRBD1. The junction had 3 bases not matched to a gene; V was cut back by 7 bases and J by 5 bases. Germline V gives CDR1 SNHLY, CDR2 FYNNEI. The CDR3 extends over 13 amino acids. The CDR3 sequence: CASIRDRGHEQYV. The CDR3 DNA follows: TGTGCCAGCATCCGGGACAGGGGGCACGAGCAGTACGTC.

The chain has TRBV6-5 and TRBJ1-1; D gene ambiguous. Trimming took 6 bases from V and 1 from J, leaving 9 bases between them. CDR3 length: 13 residues. The germline CDR1 and CDR2 sequences are MNHEY and SVGAGI. The CDR3 DNA reads TGTGCCAGCAGCCAGGAGGGGAACACTGAAGCTTTCTTT. Its translation: CASSQEGNTEAFF.

The chain combines TRBV5-4 with TRBJ2-1; 12 positions agree with TRBD2. This CDR3 has 17 residues. The germline CDR1 and CDR2 sequences are SGHNT and YYREEE (reference sequence). V shed 2 bases and J 1 base; nucleotides not matched to a gene: 4. CDR3 amino acids: CASSFTSGRLSYNEQFF. CDR3 sequence (DNA): TGTGCCAGCAGCTTCACTAGCGGGAGGCTTTCCTACAATGAGCAGTTCTTC.